The sequence of this T cell receptor beta chain was determined in a study of sequential checkpoint blockade in melanoma. Treatment meaning: randomized to nivolumab then ipilimumab (arm A) or the reverse (arm B). The table came from immunoSEQ multiplex PCR; TCRdb's copy has only in-frame clones and leaves some out. Of about 1,200 clones detected, more than 20% appear once; the ten largest clones hold approximately 20%. Germline CDR1 is SQVTM and CDR2 is ANQGSEA. V was clipped by 0 bases and J by 6 bases; unmatched bases: 11. The CDR3 loop spans 16 amino acids. The receptor was derived from a human donor with melanoma. The gene calls are TRBV29-1 and TRBJ2-1; 7 nucleotides match TRBD2. The input for sequencing was tumor tissue (inferred from file names), taken from a patient given nivolumab and ipilimumab in sequence. The CDR3 loop is CSVEDSGGGPLNEQFF. CDR3 bases: TGCAGCGTTGAAGATAGTGGGGGAGGGCCCCTCAATGAGCAGTTCTTC.